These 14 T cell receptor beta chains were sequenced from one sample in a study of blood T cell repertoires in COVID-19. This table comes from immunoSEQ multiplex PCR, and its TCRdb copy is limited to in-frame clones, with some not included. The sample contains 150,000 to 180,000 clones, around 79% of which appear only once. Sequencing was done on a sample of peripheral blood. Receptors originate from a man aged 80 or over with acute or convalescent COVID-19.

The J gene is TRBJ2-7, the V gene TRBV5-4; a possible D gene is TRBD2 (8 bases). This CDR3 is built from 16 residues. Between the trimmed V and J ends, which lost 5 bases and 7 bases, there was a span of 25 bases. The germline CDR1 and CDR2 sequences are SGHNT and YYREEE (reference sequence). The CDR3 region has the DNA TGTGCCAGCAGAGGAGGGGGTAGCGGGGCCAGGGGGGAGCAGTACTTC. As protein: CASRGGGSGARGEQYF.

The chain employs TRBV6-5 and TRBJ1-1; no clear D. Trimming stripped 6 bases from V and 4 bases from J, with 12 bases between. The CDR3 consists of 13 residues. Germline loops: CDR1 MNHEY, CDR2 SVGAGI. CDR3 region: CASSRGSSTEAFF. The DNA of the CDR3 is TGTGCCAGCAGCCGAGGGTCTAGCACTGAAGCTTTCTTT.

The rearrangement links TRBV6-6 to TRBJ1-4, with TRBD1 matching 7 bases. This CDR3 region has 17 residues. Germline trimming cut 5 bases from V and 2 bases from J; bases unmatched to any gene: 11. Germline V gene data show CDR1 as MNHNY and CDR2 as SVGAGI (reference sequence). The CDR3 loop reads CASSPGQTFRTNEKLFF. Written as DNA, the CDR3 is TGTGCCAGCAGTCCGGGACAGACCTTTAGGACTAATGAAAAACTGTTTTTT.

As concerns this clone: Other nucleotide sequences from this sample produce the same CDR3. The CDR3 nucleotides are TGTGCCAGCAGGGGACAGTCTGGTCAGCCCCAGCATTTT. It yields the protein CASRGQSGQPQHF. The rearrangement links TRBV2 to TRBJ1-5, with 7 nucleotides matching TRBD1. V shed 6 bases and J 6 bases; nucleotides not matched to a gene: 5. Looked up from germline, CDR1 is SNHLY and CDR2 is FYNNEI. The CDR3 has 13 amino acids. Full variable domain (missing parts from reference TRBV2 and TRBJ1-5): EPEVTQTPSHQVTQMGQEVILRCVPISNHLYFYWYRQILGQKVEFLVSFYNNEISEKSEIFDDQFSVERPDGSNFTLKIRSTKLEDSAMYFCASRGQSGQPQHFGDGTRLSIL.

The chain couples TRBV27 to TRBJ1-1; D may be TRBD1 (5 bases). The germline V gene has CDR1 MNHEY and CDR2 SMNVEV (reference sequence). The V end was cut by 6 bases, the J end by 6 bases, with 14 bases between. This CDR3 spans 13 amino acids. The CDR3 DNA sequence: TGTGCCAGCAGCGCGGGGGATGGCTCTGAAGCTTTCTTT. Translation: CASSAGDGSEAFF.

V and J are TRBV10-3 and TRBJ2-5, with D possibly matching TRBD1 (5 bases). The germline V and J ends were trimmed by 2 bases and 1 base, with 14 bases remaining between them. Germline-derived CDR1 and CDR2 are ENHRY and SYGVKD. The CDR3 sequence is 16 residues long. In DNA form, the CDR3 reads TGTGCCATCAGTGAGGGGGCAGGGAACCTCCAAGAGACCCAGTACTTC. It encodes CAISEGAGNLQETQYF.

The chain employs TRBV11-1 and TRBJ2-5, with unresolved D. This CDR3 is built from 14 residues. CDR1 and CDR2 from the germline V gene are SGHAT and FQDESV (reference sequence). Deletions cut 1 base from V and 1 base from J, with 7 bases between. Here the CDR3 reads CASSLGAGQETQYF. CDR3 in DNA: TGTGCCAGCAGCTTAGGCGCCGGCCAAGAGACCCAGTACTTC.

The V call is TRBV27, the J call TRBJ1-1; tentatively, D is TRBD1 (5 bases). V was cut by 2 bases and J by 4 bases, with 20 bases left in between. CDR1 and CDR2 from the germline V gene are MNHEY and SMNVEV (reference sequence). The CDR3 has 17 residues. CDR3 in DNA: TGTGCCAGCAGTTTAAAGGCTCGGGGGTTAGCGGGCACTGAAGCTTTCTTT. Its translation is CASSLKARGLAGTEAFF.

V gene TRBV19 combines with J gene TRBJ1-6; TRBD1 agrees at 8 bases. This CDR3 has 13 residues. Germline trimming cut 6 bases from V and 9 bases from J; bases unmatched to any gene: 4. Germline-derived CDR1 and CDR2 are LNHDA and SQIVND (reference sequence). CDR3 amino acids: CASRGQGPSPLHF. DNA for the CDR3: TGTGCCAGTAGAGGACAGGGCCCTTCACCCCTCCACTTT.

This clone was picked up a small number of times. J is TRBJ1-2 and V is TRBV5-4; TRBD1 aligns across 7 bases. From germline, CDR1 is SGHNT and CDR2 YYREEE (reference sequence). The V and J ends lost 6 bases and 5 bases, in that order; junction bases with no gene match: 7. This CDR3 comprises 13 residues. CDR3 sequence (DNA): TGTGCCAGCACCCTTCGGGACAGTTATGGCTACACCTTC. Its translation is CASTLRDSYGYTF.

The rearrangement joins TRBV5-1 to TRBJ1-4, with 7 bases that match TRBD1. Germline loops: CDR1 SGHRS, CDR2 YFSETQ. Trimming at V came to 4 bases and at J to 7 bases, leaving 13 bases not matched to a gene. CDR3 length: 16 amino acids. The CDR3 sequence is CASSDGTDSWSEKLFF. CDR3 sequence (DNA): TGCGCCAGCAGCGATGGGACAGATTCCTGGAGTGAAAAACTGTTTTTT.

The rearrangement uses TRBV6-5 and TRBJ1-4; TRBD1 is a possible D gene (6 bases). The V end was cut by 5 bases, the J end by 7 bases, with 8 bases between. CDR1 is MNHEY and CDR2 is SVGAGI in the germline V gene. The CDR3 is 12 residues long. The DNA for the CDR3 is TGTGCCAGCAGTAGCAGGGGTGAAAAACTGTTTTTT. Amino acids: CASSSRGEKLFF.

The CDR3 sequence: CASSLVGTSGGETQYF. The CDR3, as DNA: TGTGCCAGCAGCTTAGTTGGGACTAGCGGGGGCGAGACCCAGTACTTC. V usage is TRBV11-2 and J usage is TRBJ2-5; TRBD2 matches at 14 bases. The CDR3 totals 16 residues. Losses at the gene ends were 1 base for V and 5 bases for J; bases not matched to a gene: 3. CDR1 is SGHAT, CDR2 FQNNGV, per germline.

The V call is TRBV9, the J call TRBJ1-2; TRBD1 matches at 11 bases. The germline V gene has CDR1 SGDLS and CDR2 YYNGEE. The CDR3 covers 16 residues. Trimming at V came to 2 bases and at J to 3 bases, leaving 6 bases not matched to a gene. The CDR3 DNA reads TGTGCCAGCAGCGTCGACGGGACAGGGGGTTACTATGGCTACACCTTC. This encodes CASSVDGTGGYYGYTF. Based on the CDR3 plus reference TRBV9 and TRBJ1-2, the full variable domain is DSGVTQTPKHLITATGQRVTLRCSPRSGDLSVYWYQQSLDQGLQFLIQYYNGEERAKGNILERFSAQQFPDLHSELNLSSLELGDSALYFCASSVDGTGGYYGYTFGSGTRLTVV.